This T cell receptor beta chain was documented in a study of response to subunit inactivated influenza vaccine. TCRdb fed the RT-PCR reads into MiXCR, producing one record per CDR3 protein. The sample lists around 570,000 distinct CDR3 sequences; less than 8% were seen once. The table lists this clonotype with a few counts. Its specificity is not known. Points from the study as a whole: The study's authors posited that every seasonal influenza vaccination enlists few new T cells.

The material sequenced was PBMCs from blood, taken roughly 24 months after vaccination. The TCR sequence derives from a man between 50 and 75 years old who received an inactivated influenza vaccine.

The CDR3 nucleotides read TGCGCCAGCAGCTTGGACGGTCGGCAGGGCTCCTACGAGCAGTACTTC. Protein: CASSLDGRQGSYEQYF. The chain links TRBV5-1 to TRBJ2-7, with a possible D match to TRBD1 (5 bases). Germline V gene lookup returns CDR1 SGHRS and CDR2 YFSETQ. The CDR3 is 16 amino acids. V lost 0 bases, J lost 0 bases, and 13 bases lay in between.